This T cell receptor (beta chain) was sequenced for a study of T cell responses to AZD1222 COVID-19 vaccine (dated by TCRdb to the early 2020s). Broadly, across the study: TCR sequencing was performed for 230 to 250 trial participants, of whom about 200 were given two doses of AZD1222 and 26 were given two doses of MenACWY control vaccine. Trial participants were enrolled by age into 18-55, 56-69 and 70-plus year subgroups, with 148, 28 and 57 TCR-sequenced participants respectively. General study outcomes and caveats: Conclusions about previously exposed vaccinees are limited, since just a handful of AZD1222 recipients were seropositive for SARS-CoV-2 at baseline. Epitopes outside the regions mutated in the B.1.351 and B.1.1.7 variants were reportedly recognized by nearly half of the unique spike-specific TCRs. A significant rise in spike-specific TCR breadth and depth was observed after two AZD1222 doses relative to day 0 and relative to MenACWY recipients. Vaccine-associated CD4 TCRs spanned the whole spike protein, with dominant responses in regions 160-218 and 743-854. Participants were mostly white British, with more females than males. The authors suggested clonal diversity may have been underestimated. In the small 56-69-year group, the increase in depth fell short of significance, most likely because of low power. Because no day 14 peak-response samples were available, the repertoires could be characterized only after the peak T cell response.

The sample's time point label, in plain terms: about 28 days (+/-7) after the second vaccine dose. AZD1222 recipients given second doses at about 4 weeks or at about 12 weeks were pooled, since spike-specific TCR depth and breadth were not found to differ between the two schedules. Samples from vaccinated people were obtained from the UK trials COV001 and COV002, which included a single-blind randomized controlled phase 2/3 trial of AZD1222 (ChAdOx1 nCoV-19) in healthy adults. Trial participant PBMC samples were collected at day 0 and day 28 after the second dose for TCRbeta chain sequencing. To note about this clone: Its antigen remains undetermined. Base qualities are not at hand, and no much larger clone is one base apart.

The CDR3 regions of human TCRbeta chains were analyzed by immunosequencing. As for the authors' bioinformatics: Repertoire TCRs were matched against a reference library of SARS-CoV-2-specific TCRs generated with the MIRA antigen-specificity platform. Breadth was defined as the fraction of unique TCRs that were SARS-CoV-2-associated, and depth was defined as the fraction of total T cells that were SARS-CoV-2-associated. Using the MIRA data, each spike-specific TCR was assigned both to the spike region to which the TCR was reactive and to a CD4 or CD8 class. Log10-transformed breadth and depth values were compared by one-way ANOVA with Sidak's multiple comparisons tests. The table was pulled from immuneACCESS by TCRdb, which kept in-frame rearrangements only. Such tables lose some clones; where checked, under half of the loss comes from unresolved V genes, and the rest has no known cause. V, J and clone size derive from that table, while D and trimming were established from the DNA sequence. The sample records tens of thousands of clones, just over 90% of which are singletons. The leading ten clones occupy 5.4% of the sample.

For CDR1 and CDR2, the germline V gene (reference sequence) lists DFQATT and SNEGSKA. Including the terminal cysteine and phenylalanine, the CDR3 comprises 12 residues. Of all the DNA, just the CDR3 is kept, 36 bases in frame from base 1. Relative to germline, V is 3 bases shorter and J is 8 bases shorter, with 13 bases between their ends. The sample here was peripheral blood, taken 28 days after the second AZD1222 dose. This clonotype was sampled from an adult who received the AZD1222 COVID-19 vaccine. This chain joins TRBV20-1 to TRBJ1-2, with an unclear D gene assignment. The CDR3: CSASHNRAGYTF. The nucleotides are TGCAGTGCTAGTCACAACAGAGCCGGCTACACCTTC.